Following are 17 T cell receptor beta chains from one sample sequenced in a study of blood T cell repertoires in COVID-19 (TCRdb year 2020). Library preparation employed the immunoSEQ multiplex PCR assay. Here the immuneACCESS table is served through TCRdb, limited to in-frame sequences with V and J called. Missing clones are a known gap in these copies; in checked studies unresolved V genes cover under half, and the rest lacks a known reason. A total of 110,000 to 150,000 clones appear in this sample, roughly 79% of them only once. The ten most abundant clones make up over 7% of the sample. The source material was peripheral blood. The source is a man between 50 and 59 years old with active or convalescent COVID-19.

The chain links TRBV7-2 to TRBJ2-7, with TRBD2 identical over 7 bases. The CDR3 length is 14 residues. The V gene end was trimmed by 0 bases and the J gene end by 1 base; junction bases not matched to a gene: 0. Germline-derived CDR1 and CDR2 are SGHTA and FQGNSA. The CDR3 sequence is CASSLAGGSYEQYF. The CDR3 DNA is TGTGCCAGCAGCTTAGCGGGAGGGTCCTACGAGCAGTACTTC.

The chain links TRBV19 to TRBJ1-5; 10 bases are a match to TRBD1. Germline V CDR1 and CDR2: LNHDA, SQIVND (reference sequence). V shed 5 bases and J 2 bases; nucleotides not matched to a gene: 9. The CDR3 consists of 17 residues. This CDR3 is CASSLALGTGGNQPQHF. For the CDR3, the DNA is TGTGCCAGTAGTCTCGCTCTTGGGACAGGGGGCAATCAGCCCCAGCATTTT.

The chain employs TRBV18 and TRBJ2-7; the D gene is possibly TRBD1 (6 bases). Trimming removed 3 bases from V and 5 bases from J, with 11 bases in between. There are 13 residues in the CDR3. The germline gives CDR1 KGHSH, CDR2 LQKENI. CDR3 amino acids: CASSPQGIDEQYF. As DNA, the CDR3 is TGTGCCAGCTCACCCCAGGGGATTGACGAGCAGTACTTC.

The V call is TRBV28, the J call TRBJ1-5; D might be TRBD1 (5 bases). CDR1 and CDR2 (germline): MDHEN, SYDVKM. Trimming took 5 bases from V and 5 from J, leaving 13 bases between them. This CDR3 has 14 residues. The CDR3 here is CASSMATGYQPQHF. CDR3 nucleotides: TGTGCCAGCAGTATGGCAACAGGCTATCAGCCCCAGCATTTT.

The chain uses TRBV10-3 and TRBJ2-3, with D perhaps TRBD2 (6 bases). Germline assignment: CDR1 ENHRY and CDR2 SYGVKD. The length of the CDR3 is 14 residues. V was trimmed by 4 bases and J by 0 bases, leaving 8 bases between them. The CDR3 loop is CAISGSGSTDTQYF. CDR3 DNA: TGTGCCATCAGTGGTAGCGGAAGCACAGATACGCAGTATTTT.

This clone showed up just once. The rearrangement uses TRBV20-1 and TRBJ2-1; D gene uncertain. The germline gives CDR1 DFQATT, CDR2 SNEGSKA (reference sequence). The CDR3 has 11 residues. Between the trimmed V and J ends, which lost 5 bases and 7 bases, there was a span of 9 bases. CDR3 sequence: CSAGPGNEQFF. DNA for the CDR3: TGCAGTGCTGGCCCCGGGAATGAGCAGTTCTTC.

This sequence joins TRBV5-6 and TRBJ2-1; 8 positions match TRBD2. V shed 6 bases and J 5 bases; nucleotides not matched to a gene: 7. CDR1 is SGHDT, CDR2 YYEEEE, per germline. The CDR3 contains 14 residues. The CDR3 coding sequence is TGTGCCAGCATATCGGGAGGGCGAAACAATGAGCAGTTCTTC. Its translation is CASISGGRNNEQFF.

The rearrangement uses TRBV5-5 and TRBJ1-5; D is unclear. Germline V gene lookup returns CDR1 SGHKS and CDR2 YYEKEE (reference sequence). V was shortened by 1 base and J by 1 base, with 6 bases between the two germline ends. CDR3 size: 14 residues. CDR3 amino acids: CASSLSGSNQPQHF. In DNA, the CDR3 is TGTGCCAGCAGCTTGTCGGGGAGCAATCAGCCCCAGCATTTT. Based on the CDR3 plus reference TRBV5-5 and TRBJ1-5, the full variable domain is DAGVTQSPTHLIKTRGQQVTLRCSPISGHKSVSWYQQVLGQGPQFIFQYYEKEERGRGNFPDRFSARQFPNYSSELNVNALLLGDSALYLCASSLSGSNQPQHFGDGTRLSIL.

This chain joins TRBV25-1 and TRBJ2-5; maybe TRBD2 (7 bases). The CDR3 consists of 15 residues. Trimming pared 6 bases from V and 2 bases from J, leaving 16 bases between. CDR1 and CDR2 (germline): MGHDK, SYGVNS. The CDR3 reads CASSLGGGGQETQYF. CDR3 DNA sequence: TGTGCCAGCAGCCTGGGGGGGGGCGGGCAAGAGACCCAGTACTTC.

This chain joins TRBV24-1 and TRBJ1-4, with TRBD1 matching over 10 bases. This CDR3 spans 15 amino acids. With 5 bases clipped from V and 8 bases from J, the junction kept 7 bases outside the gene matches. Germline V gene sequence: CDR1 KGHDR, CDR2 SFDVKD. CDR3: CATSALDRGEEKLFF. The CDR3 DNA reads as TGTGCCACCAGTGCCCTGGACAGGGGGGAAGAAAAACTGTTTTTT.

The chain recombines TRBV10-3 with TRBJ2-7; a weak D match, TRBD1 (5 bases). Per the germline V gene, CDR1 is ENHRY and CDR2 is SYGVKD. The V end was cut by 6 bases, the J end by 6 bases, with 12 bases between. The CDR3 extends over 12 amino acids. The DNA of the CDR3 is TGTGCCATCAGGACTCAGGGATTCGAGCAGTACTTC. As protein: CAIRTQGFEQYF.

In DNA, the CDR3 is TGTGCCAGCAGCCGAATACGACAGGGTCGAGTAGGAGGCTACACCTTC. It is translated as CASSRIRQGRVGGYTF. The chain couples TRBV14 to TRBJ1-2; TRBD1 matches 7 bases. There are 16 residues in the CDR3. V lost 4 bases, J lost 8 bases, and 16 bases stayed unmatched. Germline CDR1 SGHDN, CDR2 FVKESK.

J is TRBJ2-5 and V is TRBV6-7; TRBD2 matches at 7 bases. TRBV6-7 is identified as an open reading frame with a role that is uncertain. V dropped 11 bases and J dropped 5; count of bases not matched to a gene: 17. The CDR3 length is 15 residues. DNA for the CDR3: TGTGCCCCCCGCGGGTGGGAGGGCCAGGAGGAGACCCAGTACTTC. This gives the protein CAPRGWEGQEETQYF.

This clone was seen a few times. The gene calls are TRBV11-2 and TRBJ2-7; 7 positions agree with TRBD1. Trimming at V came to 5 bases and at J to 4 bases, leaving 8 bases not matched to a gene. The CDR3 has 14 amino acids. Looked up from germline, CDR1 is SGHAT and CDR2 is FQNNGV. CDR3 DNA sequence: TGTGCCAGCAGCCTAACAGGGGTATCGTACGAGCAGTACTTC. Translated, it gives CASSLTGVSYEQYF.

This clone has a handful of counts. The rearrangement uses TRBV7-8 and TRBJ2-7; TRBD1 matches at 7 bases. Germline CDR1 and CDR2: SGHVS and FQNEAQ. The V and J ends lost 3 bases and 3 bases, in that order; junction bases with no gene match: 8. The CDR3 contains 15 residues. The CDR3, as DNA: TGTGCCAGCAGCTTCCCCACCGGGACAGACTACGAGCAGTACTTC. This sequence encodes CASSFPTGTDYEQYF.

The V and J genes are TRBV9 and TRBJ2-1, with 9 bases that match TRBD2. V trimming: 4 bases; J trimming: 1 base; junction bases outside the gene matches: 21. The CDR3 loop spans 21 amino acids. Germline assignment: CDR1 SGDLS and CDR2 YYNGEE. In DNA form, the CDR3 reads TGTGCCAGCAGCTTCCCCAAGATCGGGGATAGCGGGAGAGGGTCCTACAATGAGCAGTTCTTC. Translation gives CASSFPKIGDSGRGSYNEQFF.

This clone was detected only a few times. This chain uses TRBV7-9 with TRBJ2-7; D might be TRBD1 (6 bases). V lost 0 bases, J lost 3 bases, and 9 bases lay in between. Germline V gene lookup returns CDR1 SEHNR and CDR2 FQNEAQ (reference sequence). The CDR3 totals 14 residues. The CDR3 coding sequence is TGTGCCAGCAGCTTAGCGGGGGCAGGCTACGAGCAGTACTTC. This translates into CASSLAGAGYEQYF.